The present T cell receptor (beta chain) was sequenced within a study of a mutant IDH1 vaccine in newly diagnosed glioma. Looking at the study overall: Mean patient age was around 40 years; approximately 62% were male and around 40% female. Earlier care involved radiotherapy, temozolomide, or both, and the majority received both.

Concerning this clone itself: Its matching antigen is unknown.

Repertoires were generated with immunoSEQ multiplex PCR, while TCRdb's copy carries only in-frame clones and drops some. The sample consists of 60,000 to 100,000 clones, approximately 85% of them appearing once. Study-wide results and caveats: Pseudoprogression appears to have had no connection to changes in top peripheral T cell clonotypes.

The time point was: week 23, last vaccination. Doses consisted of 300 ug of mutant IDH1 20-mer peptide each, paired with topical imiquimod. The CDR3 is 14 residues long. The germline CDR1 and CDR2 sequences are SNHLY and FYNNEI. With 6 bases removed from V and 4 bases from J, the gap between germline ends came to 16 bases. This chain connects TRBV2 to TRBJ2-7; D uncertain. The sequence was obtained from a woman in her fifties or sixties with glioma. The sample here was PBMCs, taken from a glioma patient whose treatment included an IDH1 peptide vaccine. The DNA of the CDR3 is TGTGCCAGCAGCGCCCGAGATAAGGGATACGAGCAGTACTTC. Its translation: CASSARDKGYEQYF.